One and the same sample provided the 24 T cell receptor beta chains below, sequenced in a study of T cells in localized non-small cell lung cancer. Sequencing used immunoSEQ multiplex PCR; TCRdb keeps in-frame clones, though not all of them. This sample has over 2,500 clones; around 30% occur once, and the top ten carry over 20%. Source: lung tumor tissue, taken before any cancer treatment. The receptor source for this set is a male donor older than 55 with stage II squamous cell lung carcinoma.

This clone is labeled medium-sized. The chain links TRBV11-3 to TRBJ2-3, with 7 bases lining up with TRBD2. The CDR3 has 15 residues. V was pared by 6 bases and J by 2 bases, with 8 bases of the junction left unmatched. Looked up from germline, CDR1 is SGHNT and CDR2 is YENEEA. CDR3 nucleotide sequence: TGTGCCAGCAGACCGACTAGCATCCCCACAGATACGCAGTATTTT. Translated: CASRPTSIPTDTQYF.

The chain employs TRBV30 and TRBJ2-5; perhaps TRBD1 as D (6 bases). Trimming took 0 bases from V and 5 from J, leaving 13 bases between them. The CDR3 has 14 residues. Germline lookup yields CDR1 GTSNPN and CDR2 SVGIG (reference sequence). DNA for the CDR3: TGTGCCTGGAGTGTACAGGGAATAAGGGAGACCCAGTACTTC. Translation: CAWSVQGIRETQYF.

By proportion, this clone is medium-sized. V is TRBV11-3 and J is TRBJ2-5; 13 positions agree with TRBD2. V lost 3 bases, J lost 5 bases, and 6 bases stayed unmatched. CDR1 SGHNT and CDR2 YENEEA come from the germline V gene. There are 16 residues in the CDR3. The CDR3 spells CASSLKTSGRTETQYF. The CDR3 DNA follows: TGTGCCAGCAGCTTGAAGACTAGCGGGAGGACCGAGACCCAGTACTTC.

This clone is judged medium-sized. The chain employs TRBV11-3 and TRBJ2-5; 15 nucleotides align to TRBD2. Trimming cost V 6 bases and J 5 bases; bases outside gene matches: 1. This CDR3 comprises 14 residues. Germline V gene sequence: CDR1 SGHNT, CDR2 YENEEA. CDR3 region: CASRGTSGGETQYF. The CDR3 DNA follows: TGTGCCAGCAGAGGGACTAGCGGGGGGGAGACCCAGTACTTC.

This clone is medium-sized. The chain is built from TRBV15 and TRBJ2-7; weak D call: TRBD2 (7 bases). The germline CDR1 and CDR2 sequences are LNHNV and YYDKDF (reference sequence). V gave up 1 base and J gave up 2 bases, with 12 bases separating them. The CDR3 totals 15 residues. CDR3 residues: CATSRAGGETYEQYF. DNA for the CDR3: TGTGCCACCAGCAGAGCGGGGGGCGAAACCTACGAGCAGTACTTC. The full variable domain, in which reference TRBV15 and TRBJ2-7 provide the parts outside the CDR3, is DAMVIQNPRYQVTQFGKPVTLSCSQTLNHNVMYWYQQKSSQAPKLLFHYYDKDFNNEADTPDNFQSRRPNTSFCFLDIRSPGLGDTAMYLCATSRAGGETYEQYFGPGTRLTVT.

This clone has just a few counts. The rearrangement joins TRBV6-8 to TRBJ2-1; D is uncertain. CDR3 length equals 14 residues. The V and J ends lost 6 bases and 1 base respectively, with 10 bases between them. Germline-derived CDR1 and CDR2 are MNHGY and SAAAGT. The chain's CDR3 is CASRSSSSYNEQFF. The CDR3 DNA reads as TGTGCCAGCAGAAGTAGCAGTTCCTACAATGAGCAGTTCTTC.

The chain is built from TRBV9 and TRBJ2-2; D uncertain. V was pared by 0 bases and J by 5 bases, with 5 bases between. Germline loops: CDR1 SGDLS, CDR2 YYNGEE. CDR3 size: 13 residues. The CDR3 DNA follows: TGTGCCAGCAGCGTAGAGGGAACCGGGGAGCTGTTTTTT. Translating it yields CASSVEGTGELFF.

V usage is TRBV19 and J usage is TRBJ1-5, with D tentatively TRBD1 (6 bases). From germline, CDR1 is LNHDA and CDR2 SQIVND (reference sequence). The V end lost 9 bases, the J end lost 2 bases, and 17 bases lay between the germline ends. CDR3 length: 15 residues. The CDR3 protein is CASNAQGSRNQPQHF. The CDR3 DNA reads as TGTGCCAGCAATGCACAGGGATCCCGCAATCAGCCCCAGCATTTT.

This clone was seen more than once but under ten times. This rearrangement joins TRBV5-1 to TRBJ2-7, with TRBD1 matching over 9 bases. Germline V gene lookup returns CDR1 SGHRS and CDR2 YFSETQ. The CDR3 extends over 15 amino acids. J lost 4 bases, V lost 4 bases, and 9 bases had no gene match. In DNA, the CDR3 is TGCGCCAGCAGCAACCTACAGGGGGCTGAATACGAGCAGTACTTC. Protein sequence: CASSNLQGAEYEQYF.

This rearrangement joins TRBV11-3 to TRBJ1-1; perhaps TRBD1 as D (6 bases). The germline V gene has CDR1 SGHNT and CDR2 YENEEA. Trimming stripped 5 bases from V and 1 base from J, with 14 bases between. CDR3 length: 15 residues. The CDR3: CASSPGQGRNTEAFF. As DNA, the CDR3 is TGTGCCAGCAGCCCCGGGCAGGGGAGGAACACTGAAGCTTTCTTT.

This clone is labeled as medium-sized. This chain connects TRBV6-7 to TRBJ1-2; D is ambiguous. TRBV6-7 is placed among ORFs of uncertain function. V lost 6 bases and J 9 bases, leaving 11 bases between the germline ends. This CDR3 is 11 amino acids long. The DNA of the CDR3 is TGTGCCAGCAGCCAAGCGGATAGCTACACCTTC. It encodes CASSQADSYTF.

The chain combines TRBV28 with TRBJ1-1, with TRBD1 identical over 7 bases. CDR3 length: 14 residues. V shed 5 bases and J 5 bases; nucleotides not matched to a gene: 8. Looked up from germline, CDR1 is MDHEN and CDR2 is SYDVKM. The CDR3: CASSGDSLRTEAFF. CDR3 DNA sequence: TGTGCCAGCAGTGGGGACAGCCTCCGAACTGAAGCTTTCTTT.

The V and J genes are TRBV29-1 and TRBJ1-2; D is perhaps TRBD1 (6 bases). Germline assignment: CDR1 SQVTM and CDR2 ANQGSEA. This CDR3 has 12 residues. Trimming removed 6 bases from V and 5 bases from J, with 13 bases in between. For the CDR3, the DNA is TGCAGCGTGGAGACAGGACGATATGGCTACACCTTC. Translating it yields CSVETGRYGYTF.

The CDR3 DNA follows: TGTGCCATCAGGAGCGAGGAAGAGACCCAGTACTTC. Its protein is CAIRSEEETQYF. V gene TRBV6-8 combines with J gene TRBJ2-5; no clear D. V dropped 10 bases and J dropped 3 bases, with 12 bases sitting between them. CDR1 and CDR2 (germline): MNHGY, SAAAGT. The CDR3 loop spans 12 amino acids.

V gene TRBV6-8 combines with J gene TRBJ2-3, with 10 nucleotides matching TRBD2. The CDR3 consists of 16 residues. The junction had 11 bases not matched to a gene; V was cut back by 11 bases and J by 0 bases. The germline V gene encodes CDR1 MNHGY and CDR2 SAAAGT. The CDR3 region is CAVSKGLAQSTDTQYF. CDR3 nucleotides: TGTGCCGTAAGCAAGGGACTAGCGCAAAGCACAGATACGCAGTATTTT.

The rearrangement links TRBV12-5 to TRBJ1-1; D call uncertain. CDR3 length equals 13 residues. Germline-derived CDR1 and CDR2 are LGHNT and FRNRAP. The CDR3 protein is CASGYRVNTEAFF. In nucleotides, the CDR3 is TGTGCCAGCGGGTACAGAGTGAACACTGAAGCTTTCTTT.

This clone is medium-sized within its sample. V gene TRBV11-3 combines with J gene TRBJ1-2, with 7 bases identical to TRBD1. V lost 5 bases and J lost 4; bases outside the gene matches: 10. Per germline, CDR1 SGHNT and CDR2 YENEEA. The CDR3 sequence is 15 residues long. The CDR3 loop reads CASSQARGLGYGYTF. CDR3 nucleotide sequence: TGTGCCAGCAGCCAAGCAAGGGGGCTGGGCTATGGCTACACCTTC.

This clone qualifies as medium-sized. The chain uses TRBV11-3 and TRBJ2-5; D possibly matches TRBD1 or TRBD2 (5 bases each). The CDR3 covers 15 residues. The germline V and J ends were trimmed by 5 bases and 1 base, with 14 bases remaining between them. Germline V gives CDR1 SGHNT, CDR2 YENEEA. CDR3 nucleotides: TGTGCCAGCAGCCCGACTTCTGGGGGCCAAGAGACCCAGTACTTC. Translating it yields CASSPTSGGQETQYF.

The V call is TRBV9, the J call TRBJ1-5, with TRBD1 matching 7 bases. This CDR3 spans 14 amino acids. CDR1 is SGDLS, CDR2 YYNGEE, per germline. Trimming took 3 bases from V and 2 from J; bases not matched to a gene: 2. CDR3 sequence (DNA): TGTGCCAGCAGCGCCGGGACAGGCAATCAGCCCCAGCATTTT. It translates to CASSAGTGNQPQHF.

This clone was picked up a small number of times. The chain is built from TRBV14 and TRBJ2-1, with D possibly TRBD2 on 5 matching bases. V was trimmed by 4 bases and J by 5 bases, leaving 15 bases between them. This CDR3 has 15 amino acids. CDR1 SGHDN and CDR2 FVKESK come from the germline V gene. CDR3 amino acids: CASSRRETRNNEQFF. For the CDR3, the DNA is TGTGCCAGCAGCCGCCGAGAAACTAGAAACAATGAGCAGTTCTTC. Full variable domain (rest looked up from reference TRBV14 and TRBJ2-1): EAGVTQFPSHSVIEKGQTVTLRCDPISGHDNLYWYRRVMGKEIKFLLHFVKESKQDESGMPNNRFLAERTGGTYSTLKVQPAELEDSGVYFCASSRRETRNNEQFFGPGTRLTVL.

This chain links TRBV28 with TRBJ2-5; possibly TRBD1 or TRBD2 for D (6 bases each). The CDR3 extends over 16 amino acids. V lost 2 bases and J 1 base, leaving 14 bases between the germline ends. CDR1 is MDHEN and CDR2 is SYDVKM in the germline V gene. CDR3 residues: CASSLPRGQAQETQYF. The CDR3 DNA reads as TGTGCCAGCAGTTTACCCCGGGGGCAGGCCCAAGAGACCCAGTACTTC.

The genes are TRBV19 and TRBJ2-1, with D possibly being TRBD2 (5 bases). From germline, CDR1 is LNHDA and CDR2 SQIVND (reference sequence). The V gene lost 1 base and the J gene lost 3 bases, with 7 bases spanning the gap. This CDR3 has 14 residues. The CDR3 DNA follows: TGTGCCAGTAGTATAGCCGGGGACTACAATGAGCAGTTCTTC. This encodes CASSIAGDYNEQFF.

This clone was counted only a few times. The chain combines TRBV19 with TRBJ2-3; the D is unclear. V lost 5 bases, J lost 1 base, and 7 bases lay in between. CDR1 and CDR2 from the germline V gene are LNHDA and SQIVND (reference sequence). The CDR3 length is 13 residues. This CDR3 reads CASSSERTDTQYF. The CDR3, as DNA: TGTGCCAGTAGTTCCGAGCGCACAGATACGCAGTATTTT.

Many counts were recorded for this clone. The CDR3 nucleotides are TGTGCCAGCAGCTTATGGACAGGGGAGATGAGGAGTCAGCCCCAGCATTTT. Its protein product is CASSLWTGEMRSQPQHF. The chain uses TRBV11-1 and TRBJ1-5, with 9 bases identical to TRBD1. Looked up from germline, CDR1 is SGHAT and CDR2 is FQDESV (reference sequence). J was trimmed by 6 bases and V by 2 bases; bases with no gene match: 11. The CDR3 is made up of 17 amino acids.